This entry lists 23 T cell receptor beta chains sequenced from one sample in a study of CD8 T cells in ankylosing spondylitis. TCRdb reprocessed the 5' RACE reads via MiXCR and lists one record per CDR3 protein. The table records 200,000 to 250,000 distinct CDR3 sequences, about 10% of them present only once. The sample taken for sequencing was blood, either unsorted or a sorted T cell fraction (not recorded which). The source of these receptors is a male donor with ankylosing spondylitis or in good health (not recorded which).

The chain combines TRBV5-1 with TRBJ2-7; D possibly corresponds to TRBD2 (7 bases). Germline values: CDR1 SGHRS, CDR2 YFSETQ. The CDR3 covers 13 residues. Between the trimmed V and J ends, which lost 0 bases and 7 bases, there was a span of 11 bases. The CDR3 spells CASSLVGGEEQYF. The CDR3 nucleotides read TGCGCCAGCAGCTTGGTAGGGGGGGAGGAGCAGTACTTC.

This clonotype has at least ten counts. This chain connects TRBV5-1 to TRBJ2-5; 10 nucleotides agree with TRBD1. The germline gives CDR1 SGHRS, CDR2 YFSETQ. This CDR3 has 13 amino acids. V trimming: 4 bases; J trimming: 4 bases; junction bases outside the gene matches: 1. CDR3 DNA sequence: TGCGCCAGCAGCGGGACAGGGGTAGAGACCCAGTACTTC. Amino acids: CASSGTGVETQYF.

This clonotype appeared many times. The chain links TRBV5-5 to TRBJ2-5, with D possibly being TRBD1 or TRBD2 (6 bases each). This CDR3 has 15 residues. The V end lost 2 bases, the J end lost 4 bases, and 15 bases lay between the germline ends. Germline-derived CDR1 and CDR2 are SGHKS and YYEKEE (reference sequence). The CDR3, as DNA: TGTGCCAGCAGCTTAGAGGGGGGACCTCGAGAGACCCAGTACTTC. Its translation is CASSLEGGPRETQYF.

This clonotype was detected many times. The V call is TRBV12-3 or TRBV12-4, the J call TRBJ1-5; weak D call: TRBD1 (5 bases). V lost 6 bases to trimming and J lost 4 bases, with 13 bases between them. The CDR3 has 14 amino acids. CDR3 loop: CASSPGHLNQPQHF. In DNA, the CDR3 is TGTGCCAGCAGCCCCGGACACCTAAATCAGCCCCAGCATTTT.

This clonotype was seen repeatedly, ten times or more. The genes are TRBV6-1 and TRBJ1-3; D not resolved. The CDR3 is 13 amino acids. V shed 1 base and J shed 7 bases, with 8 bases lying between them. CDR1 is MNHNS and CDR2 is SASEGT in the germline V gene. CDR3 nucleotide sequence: TGTGCCAGCAGTGAAGTTGGGGTCAACACCATATATTTT. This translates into CASSEVGVNTIYF.

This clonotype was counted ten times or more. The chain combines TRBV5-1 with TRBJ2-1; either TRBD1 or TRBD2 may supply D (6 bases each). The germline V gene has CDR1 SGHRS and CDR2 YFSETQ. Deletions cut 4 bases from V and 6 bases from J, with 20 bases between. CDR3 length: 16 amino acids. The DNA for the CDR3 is TGCGCCAGCAGCCCGGAGACGCCCGGGGGCGCCAATGAGCAGTTCTTC. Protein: CASSPETPGGANEQFF.

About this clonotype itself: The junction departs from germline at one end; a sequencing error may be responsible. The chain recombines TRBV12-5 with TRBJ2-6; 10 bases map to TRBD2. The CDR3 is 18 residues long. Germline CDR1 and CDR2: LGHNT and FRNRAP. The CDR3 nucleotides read TGTGCTAGTGGTTTGGTACAACTAGCGGGGTATGGGGCCAACATCCTGACTTTC. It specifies CASGLVQLAGYGANILTF.

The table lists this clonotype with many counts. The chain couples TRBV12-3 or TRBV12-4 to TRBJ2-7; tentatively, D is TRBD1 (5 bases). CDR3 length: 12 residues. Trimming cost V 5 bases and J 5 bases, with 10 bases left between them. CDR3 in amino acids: CASSPDSDEQYF. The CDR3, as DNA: TGTGCCAGCAGTCCCGACAGCGACGAGCAGTACTTC.

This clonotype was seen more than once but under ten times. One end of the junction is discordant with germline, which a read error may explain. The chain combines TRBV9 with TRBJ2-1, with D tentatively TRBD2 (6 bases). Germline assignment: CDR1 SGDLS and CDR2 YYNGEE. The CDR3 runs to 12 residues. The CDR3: CASSEGGIHPVF. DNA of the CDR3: TGTGCCAGCAGCGAGGGCGGGATCCACCCGGTCTTC.

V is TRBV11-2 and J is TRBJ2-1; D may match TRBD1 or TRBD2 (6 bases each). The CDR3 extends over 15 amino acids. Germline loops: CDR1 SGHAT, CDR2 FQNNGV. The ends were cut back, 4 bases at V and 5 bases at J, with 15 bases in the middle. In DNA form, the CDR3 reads TGTGCCAGCAGCTCCTTTCGGGGGCGACACAATGAGCAGTTCTTC. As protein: CASSSFRGRHNEQFF.

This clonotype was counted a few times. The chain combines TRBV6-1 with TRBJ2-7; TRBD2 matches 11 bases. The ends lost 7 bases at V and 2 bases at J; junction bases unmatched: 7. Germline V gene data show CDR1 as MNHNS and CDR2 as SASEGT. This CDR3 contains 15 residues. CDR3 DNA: TGTGCCAGCACCCACCCGACTAGCGGGACCTACGAGCAGTACTTC. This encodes CASTHPTSGTYEQYF.

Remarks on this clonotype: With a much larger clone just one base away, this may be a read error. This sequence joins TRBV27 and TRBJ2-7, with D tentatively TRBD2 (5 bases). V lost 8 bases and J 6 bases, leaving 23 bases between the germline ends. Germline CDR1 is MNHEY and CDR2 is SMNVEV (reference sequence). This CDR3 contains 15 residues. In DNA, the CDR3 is TGTGCCAGCGGACCGACCCGAAGAGGAGAGGGCGAGCAGTACTTC. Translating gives CASGPTRRGEGEQYF.

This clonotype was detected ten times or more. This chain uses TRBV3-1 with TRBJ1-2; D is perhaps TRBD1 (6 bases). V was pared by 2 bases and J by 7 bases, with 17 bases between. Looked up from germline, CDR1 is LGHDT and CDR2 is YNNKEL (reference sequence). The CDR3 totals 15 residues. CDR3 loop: CASSQQKQGLIGYTF. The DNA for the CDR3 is TGTGCCAGCAGCCAACAGAAACAGGGTTTAATTGGCTACACCTTC.

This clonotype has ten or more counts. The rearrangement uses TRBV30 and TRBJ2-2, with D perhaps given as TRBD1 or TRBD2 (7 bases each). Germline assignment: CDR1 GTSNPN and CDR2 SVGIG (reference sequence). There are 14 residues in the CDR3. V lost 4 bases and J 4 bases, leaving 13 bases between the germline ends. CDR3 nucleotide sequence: TGTGCCTGGACACAGGGGAGGGGCACCGGGGAGCTGTTTTTT. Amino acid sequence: CAWTQGRGTGELFF.

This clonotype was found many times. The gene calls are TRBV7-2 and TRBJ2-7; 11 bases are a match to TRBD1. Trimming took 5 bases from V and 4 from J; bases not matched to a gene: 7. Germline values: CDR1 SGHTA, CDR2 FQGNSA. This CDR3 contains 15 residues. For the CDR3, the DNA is TGTGCCAGCAGCACCAGGACAGGGGGCGGATACGAGCAGTACTTC. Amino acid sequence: CASSTRTGGGYEQYF.

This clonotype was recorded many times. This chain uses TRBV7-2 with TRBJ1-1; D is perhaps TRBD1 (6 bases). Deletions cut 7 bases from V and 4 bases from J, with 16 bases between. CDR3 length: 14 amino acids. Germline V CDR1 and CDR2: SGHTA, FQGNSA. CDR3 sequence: CASTTGGGPTEAFF. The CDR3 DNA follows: TGTGCCAGCACAACCGGCGGGGGGCCCACTGAAGCTTTCTTT.

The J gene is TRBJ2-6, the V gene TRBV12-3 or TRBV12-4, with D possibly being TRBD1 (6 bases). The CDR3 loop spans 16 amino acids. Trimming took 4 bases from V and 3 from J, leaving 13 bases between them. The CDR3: CASSSLGAGGANVLTF. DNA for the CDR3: TGTGCCAGCAGTTCCCTGGGGGCGGGTGGGGCCAACGTCCTGACTTTC.

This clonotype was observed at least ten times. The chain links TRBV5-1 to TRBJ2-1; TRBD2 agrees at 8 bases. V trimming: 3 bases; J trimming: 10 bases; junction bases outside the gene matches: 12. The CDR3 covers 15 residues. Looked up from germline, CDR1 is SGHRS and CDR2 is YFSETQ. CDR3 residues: CASSWTSLGSGEQFF. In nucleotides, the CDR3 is TGCGCCAGCAGCTGGACTAGCTTGGGGTCGGGGGAGCAGTTCTTC. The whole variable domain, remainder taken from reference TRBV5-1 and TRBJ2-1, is KAGVTQTPRYLIKTRGQQVTLSCSPISGHRSVSWYQQTPGQGLQFLFEYFSETQRNKGNFPGRFSGRQFSNSRSEMNVSTLELGDSALYLCASSWTSLGSGEQFFGPGTRLTVL.

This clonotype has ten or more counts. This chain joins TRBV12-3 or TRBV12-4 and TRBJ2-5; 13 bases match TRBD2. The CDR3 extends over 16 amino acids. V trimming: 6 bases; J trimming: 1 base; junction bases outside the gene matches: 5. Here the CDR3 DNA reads TGTGCCAGCAGACGCGGACTAGCGGGAGTCCAAGAGACCCAGTACTTC. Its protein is CASRRGLAGVQETQYF.

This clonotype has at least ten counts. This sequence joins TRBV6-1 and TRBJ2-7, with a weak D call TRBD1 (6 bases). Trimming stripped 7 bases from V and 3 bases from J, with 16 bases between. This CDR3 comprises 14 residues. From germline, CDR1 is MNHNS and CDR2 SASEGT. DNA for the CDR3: TGTGCCAGCACCGAGACCGACAGGATCTACGAGCAGTACTTC. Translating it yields CASTETDRIYEQYF.

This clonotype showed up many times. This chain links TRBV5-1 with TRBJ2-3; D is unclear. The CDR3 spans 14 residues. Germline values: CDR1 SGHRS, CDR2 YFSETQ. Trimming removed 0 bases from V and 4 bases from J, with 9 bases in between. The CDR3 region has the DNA TGCGCCAGCAGCTTGGAACCCAACCCAGATACGCAGTATTTT. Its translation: CASSLEPNPDTQYF.

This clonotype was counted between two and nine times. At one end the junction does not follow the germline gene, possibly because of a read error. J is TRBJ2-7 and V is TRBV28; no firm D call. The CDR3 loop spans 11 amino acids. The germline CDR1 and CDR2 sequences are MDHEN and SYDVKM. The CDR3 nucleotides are TGTGCCAGCAGGGGCGTGAGAGTAGAGGACTTC. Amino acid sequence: CASRGVRVEDF.

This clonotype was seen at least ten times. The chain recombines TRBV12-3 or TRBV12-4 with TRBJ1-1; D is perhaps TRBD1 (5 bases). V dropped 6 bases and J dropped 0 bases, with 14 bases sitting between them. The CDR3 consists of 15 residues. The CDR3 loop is CASRPRVEMNTEAFF. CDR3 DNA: TGTGCCAGCAGACCCAGGGTAGAAATGAACACTGAAGCTTTCTTT.